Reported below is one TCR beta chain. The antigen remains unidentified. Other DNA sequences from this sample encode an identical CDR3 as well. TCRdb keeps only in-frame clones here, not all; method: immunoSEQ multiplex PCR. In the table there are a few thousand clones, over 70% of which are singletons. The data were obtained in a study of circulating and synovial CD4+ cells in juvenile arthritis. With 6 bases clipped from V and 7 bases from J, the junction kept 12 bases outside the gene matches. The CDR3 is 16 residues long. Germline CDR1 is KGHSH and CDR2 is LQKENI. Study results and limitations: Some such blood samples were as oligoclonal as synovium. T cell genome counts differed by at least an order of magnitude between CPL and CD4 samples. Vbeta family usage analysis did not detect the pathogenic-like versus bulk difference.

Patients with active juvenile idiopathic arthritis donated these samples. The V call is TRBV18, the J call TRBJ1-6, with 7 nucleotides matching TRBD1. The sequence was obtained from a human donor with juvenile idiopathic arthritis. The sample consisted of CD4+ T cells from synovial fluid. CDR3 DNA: TGTGCCAGCTCCCCGGATTGGGACAGCAAAAATTCACCCCTCCACTTT. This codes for CASSPDWDSKNSPLHF. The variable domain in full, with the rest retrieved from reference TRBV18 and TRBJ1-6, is NAGVMQNPRHLVRRRGQEARLRCSPMKGHSHVYWYRQLPEEGLKFMVYLQKENIIDESGMPKERFSAEFPKEGPSILRIQQVVRGDSAAYFCASSPDWDSKNSPLHFGNGTRLTVT.